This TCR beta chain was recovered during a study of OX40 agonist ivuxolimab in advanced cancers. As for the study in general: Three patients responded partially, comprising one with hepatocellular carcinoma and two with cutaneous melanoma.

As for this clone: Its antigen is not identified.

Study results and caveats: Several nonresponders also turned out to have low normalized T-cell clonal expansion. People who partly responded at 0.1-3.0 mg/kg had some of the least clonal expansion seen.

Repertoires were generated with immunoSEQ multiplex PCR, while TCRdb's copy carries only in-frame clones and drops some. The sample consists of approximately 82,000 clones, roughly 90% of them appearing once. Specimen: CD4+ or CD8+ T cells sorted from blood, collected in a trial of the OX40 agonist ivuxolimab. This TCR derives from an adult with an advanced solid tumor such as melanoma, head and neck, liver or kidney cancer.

CDR3 region: CASSPPGNTEAFF. The CDR3, as DNA: TGTGCCAGCAGCCCCCCCGGGAACACTGAAGCTTTCTTT. The chain joins TRBV7-6 to TRBJ1-1; D remains ambiguous. V was cut by 5 bases and J by 1 base, with 8 bases left in between. Germline values: CDR1 SGHVS, CDR2 FNYEAQ. This CDR3 has 13 amino acids.